A single sample is the source of the 30 T cell receptor beta chains below, sequenced in a study of T cells in Graves' hyperthyroidism and ophthalmopathy (dated by TCRdb to about 2019). The receptor library was made with multiplex PCR. Instrument used: Illumina HiSeq 2000. The TCR beta CDR3 regions were amplified from RNA transcripts. The first round of RT-PCR for the TCR CDR3 was performed with the HTBI primer set and the Qiagen OneStep RT-PCR kit. TCRdb applied fastp at Q25 and MiXCR to the public reads, then kept only in-frame beta chains. Rows are combined by CDR3 protein, so each entry shows the most common genes and DNA. In this sample the table shows 400,000 or so distinct CDR3 sequences, about 14% of which occur a single time. The top ten clonotypes cover roughly 21% of the sample. Sequences were obtained from blood. The receptors shown here come from a woman aged 25 to 45 with Graves' ophthalmopathy.

This clonotype was detected only a few times. V and J are TRBV13 and TRBJ2-7, with no clear D. The germline gives CDR1 PRHDT, CDR2 FYEKMQ (reference sequence). There are 14 residues in the CDR3. V gave up 3 bases and J gave up 4 bases, with 13 bases separating them. CDR3 bases: TGTGCCAGCAGCTTGACGTTGTTTGCGTACGAGCAGTACTTC. It specifies CASSLTLFAYEQYF.

There are a few counts of this clonotype. CDR3 sequence reads: CASSPAGTGENIQYF. Here the CDR3 DNA reads TGTGCCAGCAGCCCCGCGGGGACAGGGGAAAACATTCAGTACTTC. J is TRBJ2-4 and V is TRBV6-1, with 10 positions matching TRBD1. The CDR3 extends over 15 amino acids. Germline assignment: CDR1 MNHNS and CDR2 SASEGT. Germline trimming cut 6 bases from V and 5 bases from J; bases unmatched to any gene: 7.

The chain has TRBV19 and TRBJ2-1; TRBD2 matches at 10 bases. CDR1 is LNHDA, CDR2 SQIVND, per germline (reference sequence). J was trimmed by 9 bases and V by 7 bases; bases with no gene match: 12. CDR3 length: 15 amino acids. Written as DNA, the CDR3 is TGTGCCAGTACCCGCGGGACTAGCGTAGGGAGTGAGCAGTTCTTC. It is translated as CASTRGTSVGSEQFF.

This clonotype was picked up a small number of times. This chain joins TRBV7-3 and TRBJ1-1, with no clear D. Germline CDR1 and CDR2: SGHTA and FQGTGA. With 2 bases removed from V and 5 bases from J, the gap between germline ends came to 12 bases. This CDR3 comprises 14 residues. The CDR3 spells CASSLFQVRTEAFF. The CDR3 bases are TGTGCCAGCAGCTTATTCCAGGTCAGGACTGAAGCTTTCTTT.

The table lists this clonotype with a count of one. V is TRBV6-5 and J is TRBJ1-6; 7 bases agree with TRBD1. The V and J ends lost 2 bases and 8 bases, in that order; junction bases with no gene match: 6. The CDR3 contains 15 residues. The V gene's germline CDR1 is MNHEY and CDR2 SVGAGI. DNA for the CDR3: TGTGCCAGCAGTTACCGAGGGGGCGAGGATTCACCCCTCCACTTT. Protein product: CASSYRGGEDSPLHF.

This clonotype was seen only a few times. A read error is possible here, since a much larger clone lies one base away. The conserved phenylalanine or tryptophan normally closing the CDR3 is absent here, so this likely arose from a read error. The chain is built from TRBV12-3 or TRBV12-4 and TRBJ2-7, with D perhaps given as TRBD1 or TRBD2 (5 bases each). The CDR3 totals 14 residues. Trimming cost V 4 bases and J 2 bases, with 12 bases left between them. CDR3 bases: TGTGCCAGCAGTTCCCGGGACGGAACCTACGAGCAGTACCTC. Encoded protein: CASSSRDGTYEQYL.

The rearrangement uses TRBV5-8 and TRBJ2-1, with 7 bases matching TRBD1. Unmatched junction bases numbered 12, after V lost 3 bases and J lost 6 bases. Germline V lookup: CDR1 SGHTS, CDR2 YDEGEE. CDR3 size: 16 residues. The CDR3 here is CASSSWTGAVTNEQFF. The CDR3 DNA reads TGTGCCAGCAGCTCTTGGACAGGCGCGGTCACCAATGAGCAGTTCTTC.

This clonotype has a handful of counts. Being one base from a much bigger clone, this may be a read error. V is TRBV2 and J is TRBJ1-3; D unresolved. This CDR3 is 14 amino acids long. Trimming pared 6 bases from V and 2 bases from J, leaving 11 bases between. Germline assignment: CDR1 SNHLY and CDR2 FYNNEI. The CDR3 loop is CASRKDVPGNTIYF. The CDR3, as DNA: TGTGCCAGCAGGAAGGATGTCCCTGGAAACACCATATATTTT.

This clonotype was observed many times. V gene TRBV6-2 or TRBV6-3 combines with J gene TRBJ1-1; D not certain. CDR3 length: 12 amino acids. Germline V gene lookup returns CDR1 MNHEY and CDR2 SVGEGT. With 1 base removed from V and 4 bases from J, the gap between germline ends came to 4 bases. CDR3 in DNA: TGTGCCAGCAGTTACTGGGGCACTGAAGCTTTCTTT. It codes for CASSYWGTEAFF.

There are many counts of this clonotype. J is TRBJ2-7 and V is TRBV6-1; D is undetermined. V gave up 7 bases and J gave up 3 bases, with 7 bases separating them. The germline V gene encodes CDR1 MNHNS and CDR2 SASEGT. CDR3 length equals 11 residues. CDR3 DNA sequence: TGTGCCAGCATGTGGTACTACGAGCAGTACTTC. Its protein is CASMWYYEQYF.

In regard to this clonotype: Given the absence of the conserved phenylalanine or tryptophan at the CDR3 end, a read error is likely. The V call is TRBV14, the J call TRBJ2-7; D unclear. The CDR3 extends over 12 amino acids. Germline V gives CDR1 SGHDN, CDR2 FVKESK. V lost 4 bases and J lost 3, with 7 bases in between. This CDR3 is CASSRLNYEQYL. CDR3 DNA sequence: TGTGCCAGCAGCCGACTGAACTACGAGCAGTACCTC.

This clonotype was counted a few times. This chain uses TRBV6-4 with TRBJ1-6, with TRBD1 as a possible D gene (5 bases). The CDR3 sequence is 13 residues long. V gave up 5 bases and J gave up 7 bases, with 9 bases separating them. In germline, CDR1 is MRHNA, CDR2 SNTAGT. The CDR3 protein is CASSMGGNSPLHF. CDR3 in DNA: TGTGCCAGCAGTATGGGGGGGAATTCACCCCTCCACTTT.

This clonotype was seen at least ten times. The J gene is TRBJ1-3, the V gene TRBV7-9; unclear D gene. V lost 6 bases and J 0 bases, leaving 9 bases between the germline ends. CDR1 is SEHNR, CDR2 FQNEAQ, per germline (reference sequence). The CDR3 length is 14 residues. CDR3 sequence: CASSPVNSGNTIYF. Here the CDR3 DNA reads TGTGCCAGCAGTCCAGTAAACTCTGGAAACACCATATATTTT.

This clonotype was counted at least ten times. V gene TRBV28 combines with J gene TRBJ2-1, with unresolved D. The CDR3 sequence is 17 residues long. Deletions cut 1 base from V and 0 bases from J, with 13 bases between. Germline V gene data show CDR1 as MDHEN and CDR2 as SYDVKM. DNA of the CDR3: TGTGCCAGCAGTTTATCGCACCCGAGCTCCTCCTACAATGAGCAGTTCTTC. Protein: CASSLSHPSSSYNEQFF.

The chain links TRBV2 to TRBJ2-4, with D perhaps matching TRBD2 (5 bases). The CDR3 totals 16 residues. V dropped 1 base and J dropped 1 base, with 11 bases sitting between them. Germline V lookup: CDR1 SNHLY, CDR2 FYNNEI. CDR3 loop: CASSEDLRRAKNIQYF. The CDR3, as DNA: TGTGCCAGCAGTGAAGACCTGAGGAGGGCCAAAAACATTCAGTACTTC.

As for this clonotype: It may be a read error: a sequence one base away is much more abundant. This chain links TRBV6-1 with TRBJ2-2, with a possible D match to TRBD1 (6 bases). The V gene lost 5 bases and the J gene lost 6 bases, with 10 bases spanning the gap. CDR3 length: 13 residues. Germline-derived CDR1 and CDR2 are MNHNS and SASEGT. The CDR3 protein is CASSTGQAGELFF. The CDR3 DNA reads TGTGCCAGCAGTACGGGACAAGCCGGGGAGCTGTTTTTT.

The chain employs TRBV9 and TRBJ2-3, with TRBD2 as a possible D gene (6 bases). This CDR3 is built from 16 residues. Germline V lookup: CDR1 SGDLS, CDR2 YYNGEE. Trimming pared 0 bases from V and 1 base from J, leaving 12 bases between. The CDR3 spells CASSVVSGGGTDTQYF. The CDR3 DNA reads as TGTGCCAGCAGCGTAGTAAGCGGAGGGGGCACAGATACGCAGTATTTT.

This clonotype was found a few times. This chain uses TRBV9 with TRBJ2-3; D is possibly TRBD2 (6 bases). CDR3 length: 19 residues. Germline assignment: CDR1 SGDLS and CDR2 YYNGEE. The V end lost 0 bases, the J end lost 3 bases, and 23 bases lay between the germline ends. The CDR3 nucleotides read TGTGCCAGCAGCGTAGCTACTCCTCGGGCGGGGTCGCTGACAGATACGCAGTATTTT. Translation: CASSVATPRAGSLTDTQYF.

This clonotype occurred many times. The chain joins TRBV12-3 or TRBV12-4 to TRBJ1-5, with no clear D. The CDR3 runs 16 residues. Trimming cost V 5 bases and J 1 base, with 15 bases left between them. The CDR3 nucleotides are TGTGCCAGCAGTCCCCGGACGGCTCTCAGCAATCAGCCCCAGCATTTT. This gives the protein CASSPRTALSNQPQHF.

This clonotype was counted many times. The chain employs TRBV5-5 and TRBJ2-3, with 12 bases aligning to TRBD2. Trimming removed 0 bases from V and 3 bases from J; junction bases left unmatched: 5. This CDR3 contains 17 residues. Germline loops: CDR1 SGHKS, CDR2 YYEKEE (reference sequence). The CDR3 sequence is CASSLVPGTSGTDTQYF. As DNA, the CDR3 is TGTGCCAGCAGCTTGGTTCCCGGGACTAGCGGGACAGATACGCAGTATTTT.

This clonotype was seen many times. The chain has TRBV20-1 and TRBJ1-1; no clear D. The V gene's germline CDR1 is DFQATT and CDR2 SNEGSKA (reference sequence). Deletions cut 2 bases from V and 5 bases from J, with 15 bases between. The CDR3 contains 14 residues. CDR3 in amino acids: CSARPYLAGTEAFF. The DNA for the CDR3 is TGCAGTGCTAGACCCTATCTCGCGGGAACTGAAGCTTTCTTT.

This clonotype was seen only a few times. The chain combines TRBV12-3 or TRBV12-4 with TRBJ1-6, with a possible D match to TRBD1 (6 bases). The CDR3 consists of 15 residues. V shed 6 bases and J shed 0 bases, with 9 bases lying between them. The CDR3: CASRRGGSYNSPLHF. The CDR3 DNA follows: TGTGCCAGCAGGCGAGGGGGCTCCTATAATTCACCCCTCCACTTT.

This chain uses TRBV20-1 with TRBJ1-1; 7 bases match TRBD1. This CDR3 has 15 residues. The germline V gene has CDR1 DFQATT and CDR2 SNEGSKA (reference sequence). With V trimmed by 6 bases and J by 2 bases, 12 bases remained unmatched. CDR3 in amino acids: CSAPSTGHPNTEAFF. The CDR3 coding sequence is TGCAGTGCCCCCTCGACAGGGCACCCAAACACTGAAGCTTTCTTT.

This clonotype was detected ten times or more. This sequence joins TRBV30 and TRBJ1-1; 8 bases match TRBD1. The CDR3 is 15 amino acids. V trimming: 2 bases; J trimming: 0 bases; junction bases outside the gene matches: 5. Germline V gives CDR1 GTSNPN, CDR2 SVGIG (reference sequence). The CDR3 here is CAWSWRQGMNTEAFF. The CDR3 region has the DNA TGTGCCTGGAGTTGGAGACAGGGGATGAACACTGAAGCTTTCTTT.

This chain joins TRBV20-1 and TRBJ1-2; tentatively, D is TRBD1 (5 bases). CDR3 length equals 14 residues. The V gene's germline CDR1 is DFQATT and CDR2 SNEGSKA (reference sequence). V gave up 2 bases and J gave up 3 bases, with 13 bases separating them. CDR3 sequence reads: CSARMATGHYGYTF. The DNA for the CDR3 is TGCAGTGCTAGAATGGCAACGGGACACTATGGCTACACCTTC.

This clonotype was observed many times. The J gene is TRBJ1-5, the V gene TRBV2, with TRBD1 matching over 8 bases. The CDR3 loop spans 15 amino acids. V lost 6 bases, J lost 8 bases, and 12 bases stayed unmatched. Germline CDR1 SNHLY, CDR2 FYNNEI. CDR3 DNA sequence: TGTGCCAGCAGCACTGGACAGGGTCGGGTTGAGCCCCAGCATTTT. This translates into CASSTGQGRVEPQHF.

This clonotype was seen more than once but under ten times. This chain connects TRBV3-1 to TRBJ2-6, with D possibly matching TRBD1 (5 bases). V was shortened by 6 bases and J by 0 bases, with 12 bases between the two germline ends. CDR3 length: 16 residues. CDR1 and CDR2 (germline): LGHDT, YNNKEL (reference sequence). CDR3 coding DNA: TGTGCCAGCAGATTAACAGGCGTCTCTGGGGCCAACGTCCTGACTTTC. As protein: CASRLTGVSGANVLTF.

This chain links TRBV14 with TRBJ1-1, with 9 bases matching TRBD1. After removal of 0 bases from V and 6 bases from J, the junction contained 2 bases not matched to a gene. CDR1 and CDR2 from the germline V gene are SGHDN and FVKESK. This CDR3 has 14 residues. The CDR3 sequence is CASSQEQGASEAFF. CDR3 in DNA: TGTGCCAGCAGCCAAGAACAGGGGGCGTCTGAAGCTTTCTTT.

Worth noting for this clonotype: A much larger clone is a single base away; this may be a read error. CDR3 protein: CASSQGPWDMSNLGVTGELFF. CDR3 in DNA: TGTGCCAGCAGCCAAGGGCCCTGGGACATGTCAAACCTCGGCGTCACCGGGGAGCTGTTTTTT. The V gene is TRBV3-1, the J gene TRBJ2-2; D perhaps matches TRBD1 (6 bases). The CDR3 contains 21 residues. V was cut by 1 base and J by 4 bases, with 28 bases left in between. The germline V gene encodes CDR1 LGHDT and CDR2 YNNKEL (reference sequence).

The table lists this clonotype with many counts. V is TRBV7-2 and J is TRBJ2-3; D remains ambiguous. V was cut by 1 base and J by 5 bases, with 4 bases left in between. The CDR3 has 12 amino acids. The germline CDR1 and CDR2 sequences are SGHTA and FQGNSA. The CDR3 nucleotides read TGTGCCAGCAGCTTAGATGTAGATACGCAGTATTTT. Translated, it gives CASSLDVDTQYF.